This passage covers 5 T cell receptor beta chains from one sample sequenced in a study of chemoradiotherapy in HPV16-positive cancers. Using immunoSEQ multiplex PCR, the repertoire was profiled, and TCRdb retains in-frame clones only, with some absent. This table holds 12,000 or so clones, over 70% found once. The sample was taken from a patient who underwent chemoradiotherapy. Receptor source: a human donor with HPV-associated anogenital cancer.

The chain recombines TRBV5-1 with TRBJ2-7, with D maybe TRBD1 (5 bases). The CDR3 runs to 14 residues. V lost 0 bases to trimming and J lost 3 bases, with 10 bases between them. Looked up from germline, CDR1 is SGHRS and CDR2 is YFSETQ. This CDR3 is CASSLDRSLYEQYF. The CDR3 nucleotides read TGCGCCAGCAGCTTGGACAGGAGCCTCTACGAGCAGTACTTC.

The V and J genes are TRBV6-1 and TRBJ1-1, with 7 bases matching TRBD1. Germline V gene lookup returns CDR1 MNHNS and CDR2 SASEGT. The V gene end was trimmed by 7 bases and the J gene end by 4 bases; junction bases not matched to a gene: 6. CDR3 size: 13 residues. The CDR3 bases are TGTGCCAGCATGACAGGGTGGGGCACTGAAGCTTTCTTT. Translating gives CASMTGWGTEAFF.

V usage is TRBV20-1 and J usage is TRBJ2-4; no firm D call. Germline loops: CDR1 DFQATT, CDR2 SNEGSKA (reference sequence). V lost 6 bases and J lost 4, with 4 bases in between. CDR3 length: 10 amino acids. The chain's CDR3 is CSALKNIQYF. The CDR3 DNA sequence: TGCAGTGCACTAAAAAACATTCAGTACTTC.

CDR3 sequence reads: CASSPGTQEGQETQYF. DNA for the CDR3: TGTGCCAGCAGCCCCGGGACACAGGAGGGGCAAGAGACCCAGTACTTC. The chain carries TRBV7-8 and TRBJ2-5, with D possibly called TRBD1 or TRBD2 (6 bases each). This CDR3 region has 16 residues. Germline loops: CDR1 SGHVS, CDR2 FQNEAQ. Trimming pared 5 bases from V and 2 bases from J, leaving 18 bases between.

The rearrangement joins TRBV7-8 to TRBJ2-5, with 10 bases matching TRBD2. The V and J ends lost 1 base and 5 bases, in that order; junction bases with no gene match: 10. Germline CDR1 SGHVS, CDR2 FQNEAQ. The CDR3 sequence is 17 residues long. Written as DNA, the CDR3 is TGTGCCAGCAGCTTAGATCCTTCAGCGGGAGGGGGGGAGACCCAGTACTTC. Protein product: CASSLDPSAGGGETQYF.